The rows below give T cell receptor beta chains drawn from one sample of a study of T cell repertoires in cytomegalovirus infection. No antigen has been identified for these receptors. TCRdb re-analysed the reads in MiXCR, keeping a single row per CDR3 protein. Among about 890,000 distinct CDR3 sequences listed, about a third were seen once. The sequences come from cultured CD8+ T cells from PBMCs, collected from culture after CMV antigen stimulation. Receptors originate from a human donor in good health (CMV status not recorded). Some clones in this sample may be carry-over from other donors' samples. CDR3s include the opening cysteine and the closing phenylalanine or tryptophan. D genes are given only for firm matches. Part of the rows lack a size; the others show once, few, many or a class for expanded clones.

few,TRBJ1-5,TRBV4-1,.,CASSHRIGTPEQPQHF,TGCGCCAGCAGCCACAGAATTGGGACACCGGAACAGCCCCAGCATTTT
few,TRBJ2-5,TRBV10-2,TRBD2,CASSGLAGGYQETQYF,TGCGCCAGCTCGGGACTAGCGGGGGGCTACCAAGAGACCCAGTACTTC
.,TRBJ2-7,TRBV7-6,TRBD1,CASSPGTGVRNEQYF,TGTGCCAGCAGCCCAGGGACAGGGGTAAGGAACGAGCAGTACTTC
.,TRBJ1-4,TRBV19,.,CASSWTAGDEKLFF,TGTGCCAGTAGCTGGACAGCGGGCGATGAAAAACTGTTTTTT
.,TRBJ2-1,TRBV19,.,CASSTPEGPSYNEQFF,TGTGCCAGTAGTACTCCGGAGGGGCCTTCCTACAATGAGCAGTTCTTC
.,TRBJ2-1,TRBV19,.,CASSREGEQFF,TGTGCCAGTAGCCGGGAAGGTGAGCAGTTCTTC
few,TRBJ1-6,TRBV3-1,TRBD1,CASSQGAYRGKESPLHF,TGTGCCAGCAGCCAAGGGGCCTACAGGGGGAAAGAATCACCCCTCCACTTT
few,TRBJ2-7,TRBV27,.,CASRNRGGEQYF,TGTGCCAGCAGAAACCGGGGCGGCGAGCAGTACTTC
few,TRBJ2-1,TRBV5-5,.,CASSPADANEQFF,TGTGCCAGCAGCCCGGCAGATGCAAATGAGCAGTTCTTC
.,TRBJ2-2,TRBV4-1,.,CASSLLRIGQTGELFF,TGCGCCAGCAGCCTTTTAAGGATCGGACAGACCGGGGAGCTGTTTTTT
.,TRBJ2-7,TRBV15,.,CATSQVDEQYF,TGTGCCACCAGCCAGGTGGACGAGCAGTACTTC
few,TRBJ1-6,TRBV27,.,CASKLGGSSPLHF,TGTGCCTCCAAACTGGGGGGGAGTTCACCCCTCCACTTT
.,TRBJ1-4,TRBV7-9,.,CASSRLGGREKLFF,TGTGCCAGCAGCCGACTTGGAGGACGTGAAAAACTGTTTTTT
once,TRBJ2-5,TRBV20-1,TRBD2,CSARVYGTSAETQYF,TGCAGTGCTAGAGTATACGGGACTAGCGCGGAGACCCAGTACTTC
.,TRBJ2-1,TRBV29-1,TRBD2,CSVTSGGNSYNEQFF,TGCAGCGTGACTAGCGGGGGTAACTCCTACAATGAGCAGTTCTTC
.,TRBJ1-2,TRBV2,.,CASTEGVGYGYTF,TGTGCCAGCACGGAGGGGGTGGGCTATGGCTACACCTTC
few,TRBJ2-7,TRBV5-4,.,CASSLGHWGEQYF,TGTGCCAGCAGCTTGGGCCATTGGGGGGAGCAGTACTTC
.,TRBJ2-2,TRBV4-1,TRBD2,CASSQTRLATTGELFF,TGCGCCAGCAGCCAAACCAGACTAGCGACCACCGGGGAGCTGTTTTTT
many,TRBJ1-5,TRBV12-3/TRBV12-4,.,CASSFGQFDQPQHF,TGTGCCAGCAGTTTTGGACAGTTTGACCAGCCCCAGCATTTT
many,TRBJ1-5,TRBV4-1,TRBD1,CASSQEGGYQPQHF,TGCGCCAGCAGCCAAGAAGGGGGCTATCAGCCCCAGCATTTT
few,TRBJ2-1,TRBV7-6,.,CASSLAVGGSYNEQFF,TGTGCTAGCAGCTTAGCCGTAGGGGGTTCCTACAATGAGCAGTTCTTC
.,TRBJ1-1,TRBV7-9,.,CASSPLKDATEAFF,TGTGCCAGCAGCCCTCTAAAGGATGCCACTGAAGCTTTCTTT
.,TRBJ1-2,TRBV29-1,.,CSIDGRWGYTF,TGCAGCATAGATGGCCGGTGGGGCTACACCTTC